This T cell receptor beta chain came from a study of shared clonotypes between healthy human individuals. General study findings and limits: Sorted-subset sequencing was shown by rarefaction to be incomplete despite large depth.

HIV-negative, healthy adults without recent acute infections or vaccinations were the donors. CD45RA+ naive and CD45RA-negative memory subsets were separated from CD4+ cells. CDR3 size: 15 residues. Germline CDR1 is KGHSH and CDR2 is LQKENI. The trim removed 3 bases at V and 5 bases at J, leaving 8 bases unmatched. The study ran the assay at deep level. Assay: immunoSEQ multiplex PCR; the TCRdb copy retains only in-frame clones and omits some. The data hold 500,000 to 550,000 clones, with approximately 94% observed a single time. On this clone itself: Its target is unknown.

The sequenced sample was naive CD4+ T cells sorted from blood. Noted subset: CD45RA+ positively selected. V is TRBV18 and J is TRBJ1-2; 8 bases agree with TRBD1. This clonotype was sampled from a woman in her thirties in good health. Written as DNA, the CDR3 is TGTGCCAGCTCACCCAATCGGCAGGGGGCTTATGGCTACACCTTC. Translating gives CASSPNRQGAYGYTF.